This TCR beta chain comes out of a study of T-cell memory formation after mild COVID-19. CDR1 MNHNS and CDR2 SASEGT come from the germline V gene. Germline trimming cut 3 bases from V and 3 bases from J; bases unmatched to any gene: 1. The CDR3 totals 15 residues. Study conclusions and caveats: CD4/CD8 balance characterized clones contracting day 15 to 85, and CD4+ skew characterized later expanders.

One entry per CDR3 protein, called by TCRdb with MiXCR from the 5' RACE reads. The sample records under 350,000 distinct CDR3 sequences, 15% to 20% being singletons. This clonotype was observed a handful of times. What it recognizes is unknown. The source is a man in his late teens or twenties who had mild COVID-19 (a few samples of this study predate the infection). Cell type and time point are not known. The chain employs TRBV6-1 and TRBJ2-1; TRBD1 agrees at 11 bases. What was sequenced was PBMCs or a T cell subset sorted from them (not recorded which). The CDR3 loop reads CASSEGQGDYNEQFF. CDR3 bases: TGTGCCAGCAGTGAGGGACAGGGGGACTACAATGAGCAGTTCTTC.